The following is a TCR beta chain sequence with its context. Its antigen is not identified. Germline-derived CDR1 and CDR2 are MNHEY and SMNVEV (reference sequence). Trimming stripped 5 bases from V and 9 bases from J, with 10 bases between. The CDR3 has 11 amino acids. This sample was taken from a study of T cell repertoires in cytomegalovirus infection. About the study: Shared public TCR beta signatures pointed to both CMV infection and a matching HLA type.

Findings of the study overall: CMV-specific TCR beta clonotypes restricted by HLA-C dominated the ex vivo response. There were carriers of CMV plus the relevant HLA, and cumulative public TCR beta family frequency identified them.

MiXCR, run by TCRdb on the reads, gives a single entry per CDR3 protein. The data contain around 270,000 distinct CDR3 sequences, over 8% of them singletons. This clonotype originated in a human donor in good health (CMV status not recorded). Some clones in this sample may be carry-over from other donors' samples. The chain joins TRBV27 to TRBJ2-5, with D unresolved. The sample taken for sequencing was PBMCs. The CDR3 here is CASSPYRSQYF. CDR3 DNA sequence: TGTGCCAGCAGTCCCTATAGATCCCAGTACTTC.